The 3 T cell receptor beta chains given below trace back to one sample, sequenced in a study of cytomegalovirus exposure and HLA in healthy donors. The PCR employed 60 Vbeta primers together with 13 Jbeta primers. Here immunoSEQ multiplex PCR was the method, and the copy in TCRdb shows in-frame clones only, minus some. This table holds 150,000 to 200,000 clones, 80% to 85% found once. Sequenced material: PBMCs. All receptors come from a boy under 18 in good health and CMV-seronegative.

The V gene is TRBV19, the J gene TRBJ1-2; 7 bases map to TRBD1. The CDR3 has 15 amino acids. The ends lost 5 bases at V and 2 bases at J; junction bases unmatched: 8. The germline V gene has CDR1 LNHDA and CDR2 SQIVND (reference sequence). The CDR3 sequence: CASSPSGTVNYGYTF. The CDR3 bases are TGTGCCAGTAGTCCCTCCGGGACAGTAAACTATGGCTACACCTTC.

This chain joins TRBV28 and TRBJ2-3; weak D call: TRBD1 (6 bases). Trimming removed 8 bases from V and 2 bases from J, with 11 bases in between. The CDR3 spans 13 residues. The germline CDR1 and CDR2 sequences are MDHEN and SYDVKM. CDR3 loop: CASQGPPTDTQYF. CDR3 nucleotide sequence: TGTGCCAGCCAGGGGCCCCCCACAGATACGCAGTATTTT.

The chain recombines TRBV5-5 with TRBJ1-2, with 8 nucleotides matching TRBD1. The length of the CDR3 is 13 residues. CDR1 and CDR2 from the germline V gene are SGHKS and YYEKEE (reference sequence). V shed 4 bases and J 6 bases; nucleotides not matched to a gene: 5. The DNA for the CDR3 is TGTGCCAGCAGCCCTGACAGGGGTCATGGCTACACCTTC. Its translation: CASSPDRGHGYTF. Variable domain in full (rest from reference TRBV5-5 and TRBJ1-2): DAGVTQSPTHLIKTRGQQVTLRCSPISGHKSVSWYQQVLGQGPQFIFQYYEKEERGRGNFPDRFSARQFPNYSSELNVNALLLGDSALYLCASSPDRGHGYTFGSGTRLTVV.